The entry below gives a single TCR beta chain sequence along with its context. This specimen belongs to a study of shared clonotypes between healthy human individuals. The repertoire was sequenced with immunoSEQ multiplex PCR; TCRdb's copy has only in-frame clones and lacks some. Of under 1 million clones in the sample, nearly 95% were seen once. Terminally differentiated effector memory CD45RA+ cells were excluded by CCR7 positive selection of CD45RO-negative cells. Trimming at V came to 5 bases and at J to 5 bases, leaving 12 bases not matched to a gene. CDR3 length: 18 residues. The germline V gene encodes CDR1 SGHVS and CDR2 FNYEAQ.

The chain carries TRBV7-6 and TRBJ2-2; TRBD2 agrees at 12 bases. This clonotype originated in a man aged 30-40 years in good health. Input material: naive CD8+ T cells sorted from blood. This CDR3 reads CASSLSISSGRVTGELFF. The CDR3 bases are TGTGCCAGCAGCCTTTCCATATCTAGCGGGAGGGTGACCGGGGAGCTGTTTTTT.